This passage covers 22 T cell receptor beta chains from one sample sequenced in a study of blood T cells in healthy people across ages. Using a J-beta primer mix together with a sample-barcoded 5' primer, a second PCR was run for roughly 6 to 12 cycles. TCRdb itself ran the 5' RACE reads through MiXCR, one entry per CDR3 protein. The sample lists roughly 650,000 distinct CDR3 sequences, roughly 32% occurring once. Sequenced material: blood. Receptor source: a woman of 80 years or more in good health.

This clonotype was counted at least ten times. For the CDR3, the DNA is TGTGCCAGCAGCGTAGCTGCGGACCCAGGGAATCAGCCCCAGCATTTT. Translation gives CASSVAADPGNQPQHF. The chain uses TRBV9 and TRBJ1-5, with D perhaps matching TRBD1 (5 bases). The germline CDR1 and CDR2 sequences are SGDLS and YYNGEE. The V gene lost 0 bases and the J gene lost 4 bases, with 14 bases spanning the gap. The CDR3 spans 16 residues.

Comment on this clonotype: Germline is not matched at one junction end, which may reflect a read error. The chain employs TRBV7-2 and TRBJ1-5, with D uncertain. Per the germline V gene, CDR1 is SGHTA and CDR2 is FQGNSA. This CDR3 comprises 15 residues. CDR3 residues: CAGSGWASFNQPQHF. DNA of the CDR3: TGTGCCGGCAGCGGTTGGGCGAGTTTCAATCAGCCCCAGCATTTT.

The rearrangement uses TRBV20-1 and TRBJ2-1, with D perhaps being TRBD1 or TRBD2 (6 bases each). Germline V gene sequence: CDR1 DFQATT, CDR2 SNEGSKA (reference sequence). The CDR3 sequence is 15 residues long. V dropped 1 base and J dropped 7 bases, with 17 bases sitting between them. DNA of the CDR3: TGCAGTGCTAGAGGGGGGGCGGACCGACGGAATGAGCAGTTCTTC. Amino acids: CSARGGADRRNEQFF.

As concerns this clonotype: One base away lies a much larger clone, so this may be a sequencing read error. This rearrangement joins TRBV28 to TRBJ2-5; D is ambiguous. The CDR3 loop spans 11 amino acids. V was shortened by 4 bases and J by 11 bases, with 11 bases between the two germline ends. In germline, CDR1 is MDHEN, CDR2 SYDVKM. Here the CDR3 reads CASSSSLQQYF. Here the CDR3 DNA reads TGTGCCAGCAGTTCCTCCCTACAGCAGTACTTC.

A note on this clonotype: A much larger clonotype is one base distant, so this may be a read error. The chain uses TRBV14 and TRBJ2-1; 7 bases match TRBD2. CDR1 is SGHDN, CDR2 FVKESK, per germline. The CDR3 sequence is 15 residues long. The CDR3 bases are TGTGCCAGCTGCCAGGCTAGCGGACCGAACAATGAGCAGTTCTTC. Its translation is CASCQASGPNNEQFF.

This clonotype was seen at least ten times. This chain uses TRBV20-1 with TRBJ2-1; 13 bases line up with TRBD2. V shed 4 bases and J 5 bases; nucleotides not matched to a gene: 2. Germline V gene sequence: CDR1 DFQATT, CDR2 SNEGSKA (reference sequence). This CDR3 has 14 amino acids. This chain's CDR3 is CSATTSGGDNEQFF. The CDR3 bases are TGCAGTGCTACTACTAGCGGGGGGGACAATGAGCAGTTCTTC.

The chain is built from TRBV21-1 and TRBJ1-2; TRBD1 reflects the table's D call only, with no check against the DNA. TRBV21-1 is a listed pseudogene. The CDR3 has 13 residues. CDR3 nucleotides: TGTGCCAGCGAAGGACAGGGCGACTATGGCTACACCTTC. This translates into CASEGQGDYGYTF.

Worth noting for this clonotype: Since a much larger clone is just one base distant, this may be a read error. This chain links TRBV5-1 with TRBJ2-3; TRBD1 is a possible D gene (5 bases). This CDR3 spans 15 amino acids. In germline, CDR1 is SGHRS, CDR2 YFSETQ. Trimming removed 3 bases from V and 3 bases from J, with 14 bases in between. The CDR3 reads CASSWASGITDTQYF. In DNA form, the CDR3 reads TGCGCCAGCAGCTGGGCCTCAGGGATAACAGATACGCAGTATTTT.

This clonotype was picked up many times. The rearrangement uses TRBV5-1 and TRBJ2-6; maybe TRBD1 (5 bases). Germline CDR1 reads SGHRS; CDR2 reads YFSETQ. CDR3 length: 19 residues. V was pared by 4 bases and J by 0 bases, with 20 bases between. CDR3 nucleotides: TGCGCCAGCAGCCTCTTGGTTTCAGGGCCCAGCTCTGGGGCCAACGTCCTGACTTTC. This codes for CASSLLVSGPSSGANVLTF.

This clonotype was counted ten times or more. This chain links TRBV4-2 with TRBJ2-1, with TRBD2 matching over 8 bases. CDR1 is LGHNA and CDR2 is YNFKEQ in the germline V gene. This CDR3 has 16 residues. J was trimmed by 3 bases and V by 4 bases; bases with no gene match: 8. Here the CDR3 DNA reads TGTGCCAGCAGCCCCCGTAGCGGGGACTTCTACAATGAGCAGTTCTTC. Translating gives CASSPRSGDFYNEQFF.

The CDR3 bases are TGTGCCAGCAGCTTATCGGCTAGCGGGAATCCAGAGACCCAGTACTTC. Translated, it gives CASSLSASGNPETQYF. This chain joins TRBV7-3 and TRBJ2-5, with 9 bases fitting TRBD2. The CDR3 is made up of 16 amino acids. From germline, CDR1 is SGHTA and CDR2 FQGTGA. V shed 2 bases, J shed 4 bases, and the junction held 8 bases outside the gene matches.

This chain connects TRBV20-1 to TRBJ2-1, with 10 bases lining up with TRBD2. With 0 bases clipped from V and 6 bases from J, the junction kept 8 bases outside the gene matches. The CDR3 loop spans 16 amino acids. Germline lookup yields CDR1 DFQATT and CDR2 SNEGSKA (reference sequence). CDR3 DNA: TGCAGTGCTAGAGATCGGAAGCGGGGGGGCCCCAATGAGCAGTTCTTC. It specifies CSARDRKRGGPNEQFF.

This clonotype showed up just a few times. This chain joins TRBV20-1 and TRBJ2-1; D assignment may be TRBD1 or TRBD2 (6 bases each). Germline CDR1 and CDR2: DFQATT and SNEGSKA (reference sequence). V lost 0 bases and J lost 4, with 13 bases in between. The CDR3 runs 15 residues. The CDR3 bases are TGCAGTGCTAGAGAAGGAGGGGGGCCGTACAATGAGCAGTTCTTC. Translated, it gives CSAREGGGPYNEQFF.

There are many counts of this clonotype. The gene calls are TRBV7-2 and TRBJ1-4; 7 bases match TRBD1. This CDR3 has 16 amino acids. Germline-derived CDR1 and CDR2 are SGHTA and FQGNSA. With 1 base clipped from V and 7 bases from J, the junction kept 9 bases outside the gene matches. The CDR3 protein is CASSLGPGGKGEKLFF. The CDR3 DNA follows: TGTGCCAGCAGCTTAGGTCCAGGGGGAAAGGGTGAAAAACTGTTTTTT. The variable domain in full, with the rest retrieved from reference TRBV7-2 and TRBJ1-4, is GAGVSQSPSNKVTEKGKDVELRCDPISGHTALYWYRQSLGQGLEFLIYFQGNSAPDKSGLPSDRFSAERTGGSVSTLTIQRTQQEDSAVYLCASSLGPGGKGEKLFFGSGTQLSVL.

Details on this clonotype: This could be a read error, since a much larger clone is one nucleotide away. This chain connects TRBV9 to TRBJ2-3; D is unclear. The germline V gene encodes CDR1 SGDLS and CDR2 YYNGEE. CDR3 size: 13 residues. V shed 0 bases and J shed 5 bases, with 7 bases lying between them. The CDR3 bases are TGTGCCAGCAGCGTAGTCTTCATAGATACGCAGTATTTT. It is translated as CASSVVFIDTQYF.

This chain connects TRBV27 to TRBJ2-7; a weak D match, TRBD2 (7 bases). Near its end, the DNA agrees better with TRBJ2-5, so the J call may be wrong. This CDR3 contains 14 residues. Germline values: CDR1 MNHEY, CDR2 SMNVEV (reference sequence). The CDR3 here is CASSSRGGKETQYF. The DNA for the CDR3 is TGTGCCAGCAGTTCAAGGGGGGGGAAAGAGACCCAGTACTTC.

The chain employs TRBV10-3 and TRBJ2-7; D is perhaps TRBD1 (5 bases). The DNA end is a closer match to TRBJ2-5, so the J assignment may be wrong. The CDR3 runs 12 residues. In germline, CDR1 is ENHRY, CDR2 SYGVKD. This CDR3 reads CAISAQGETQYF. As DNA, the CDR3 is TGTGCCATCAGTGCCCAGGGTGAGACCCAGTACTTC.

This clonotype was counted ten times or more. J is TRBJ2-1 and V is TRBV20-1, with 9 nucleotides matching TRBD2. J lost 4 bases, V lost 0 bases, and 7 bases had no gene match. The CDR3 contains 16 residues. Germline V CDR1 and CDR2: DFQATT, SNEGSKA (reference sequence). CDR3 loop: CSARDLTSGNYNEQFF. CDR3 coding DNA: TGCAGTGCTAGAGATCTGACTAGCGGAAATTACAATGAGCAGTTCTTC.

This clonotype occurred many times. CDR3 in amino acids: CASSLVGSPPLRDSKSYNEQFF. The CDR3 DNA sequence: TGTGCCAGCAGCTTAGTAGGTTCCCCTCCTCTAAGGGACAGTAAATCCTACAATGAGCAGTTCTTC. The chain uses TRBV11-2 and TRBJ2-1, with TRBD1 matching over 7 bases. Germline CDR1 SGHAT, CDR2 FQNNGV. The J segment lost 1 base and the V segment lost 1 base, leaving 22 bases of the junction unmatched. The CDR3 sequence is 22 residues long.

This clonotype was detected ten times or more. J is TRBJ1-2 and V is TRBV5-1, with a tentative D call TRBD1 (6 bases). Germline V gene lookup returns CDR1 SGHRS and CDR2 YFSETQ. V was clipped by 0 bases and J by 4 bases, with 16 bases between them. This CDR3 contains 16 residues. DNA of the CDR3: TGCGCCAGCAGCTTGGGAGGAGCGGACAGCGCCTATGGCTACACCTTC. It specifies CASSLGGADSAYGYTF.

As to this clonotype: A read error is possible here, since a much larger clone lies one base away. The CDR3 is CARSIASSGYYYYEQYF. The CDR3 nucleotides are TGTGCCCGCAGCATCGCCTCTAGCGGATACTACTACTACGAGCAGTACTTC. V is TRBV21-1 and J is TRBJ2-7; TRBD2 is the table's D call and was not checked against the DNA. TRBV21-1 is a recognized pseudogene. This CDR3 contains 17 residues.

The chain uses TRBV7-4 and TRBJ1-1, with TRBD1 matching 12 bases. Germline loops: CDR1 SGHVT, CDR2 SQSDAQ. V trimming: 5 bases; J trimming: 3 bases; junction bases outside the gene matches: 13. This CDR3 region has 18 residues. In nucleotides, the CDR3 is TGTGCCAGCAGCCTCCCTCTCCGGGACAGGGGGCGGGACACTGAAGCTTTCTTT. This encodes CASSLPLRDRGRDTEAFF.